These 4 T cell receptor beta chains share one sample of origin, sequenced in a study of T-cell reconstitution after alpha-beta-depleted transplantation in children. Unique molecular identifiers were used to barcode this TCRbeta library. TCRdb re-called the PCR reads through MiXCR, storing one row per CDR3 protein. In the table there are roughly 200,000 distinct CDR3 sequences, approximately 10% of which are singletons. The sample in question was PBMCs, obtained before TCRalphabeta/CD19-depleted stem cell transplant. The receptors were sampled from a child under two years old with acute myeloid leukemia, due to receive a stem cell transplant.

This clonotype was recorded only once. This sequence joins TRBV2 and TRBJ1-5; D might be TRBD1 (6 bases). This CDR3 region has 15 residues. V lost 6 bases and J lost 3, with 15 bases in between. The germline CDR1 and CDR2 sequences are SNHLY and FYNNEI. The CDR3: CASSKQGDDNQPQHF. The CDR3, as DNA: TGTGCCAGCAGCAAACAGGGAGATGACAATCAGCCCCAGCATTTT.

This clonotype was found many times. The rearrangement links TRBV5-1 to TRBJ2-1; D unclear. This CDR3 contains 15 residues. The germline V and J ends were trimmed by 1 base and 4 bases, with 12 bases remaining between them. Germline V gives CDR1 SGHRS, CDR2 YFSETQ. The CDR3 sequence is CASSLTAAEYNEQFF. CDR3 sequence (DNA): TGCGCCAGCAGCTTGACGGCGGCAGAGTACAATGAGCAGTTCTTC.

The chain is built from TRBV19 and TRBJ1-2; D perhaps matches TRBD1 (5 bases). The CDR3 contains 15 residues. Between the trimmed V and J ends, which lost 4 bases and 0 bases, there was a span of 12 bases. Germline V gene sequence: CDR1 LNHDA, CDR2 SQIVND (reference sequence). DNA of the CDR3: TGTGCCAGTAGTACTCAAGGGGCCGCTAACTATGGCTACACCTTC. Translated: CASSTQGAANYGYTF.

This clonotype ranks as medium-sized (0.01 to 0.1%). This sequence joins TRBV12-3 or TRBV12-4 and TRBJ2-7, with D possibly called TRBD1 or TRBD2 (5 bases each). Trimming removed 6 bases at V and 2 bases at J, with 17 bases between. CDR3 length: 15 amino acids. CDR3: CASSLRGVRAYEQYF. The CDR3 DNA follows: TGTGCCAGCAGCCTTCGGGGCGTCAGGGCCTACGAGCAGTACTTC.